This T cell receptor (beta chain) was sequenced in a study of T-cell memory formation after mild COVID-19. Study results and caveats: CD4/CD8 balance held among clones contracting day 15 to 85, and later expanders leaned CD4+. The authors left the SARS-CoV-2 specificity of second-wave clones peaking on day 37 unconfirmed.

There are a few counts of this clonotype. Its antigen is undetermined. Amplification by 5'RACE using constant-segment primers produced TCR alpha and TCR beta cDNA libraries that carried sample barcodes and UMIs. TCRdb reanalysed the 5' RACE reads using MiXCR and keeps one entry per CDR3 protein. The table has 550,000 to 700,000 distinct CDR3 sequences, approximately 15% seen once. The germline gives CDR1 LNHDA, CDR2 SQIVND (reference sequence). The CDR3 is 14 residues long. V lost 1 base, J lost 3 bases, and 10 bases lay in between. This chain connects TRBV19 to TRBJ2-7, with no clear D. The receptor was derived from an adult woman who had mild COVID-19 (a few samples of this study predate the infection). Cell type and time point are not known. The sample consisted of PBMCs or a T cell subset sorted from them (not recorded which). The CDR3 nucleotides read TGTGCCAGTAGTATAGCGGCAGACAACTACGAGCAGTACTTC. Translation gives CASSIAADNYEQYF.